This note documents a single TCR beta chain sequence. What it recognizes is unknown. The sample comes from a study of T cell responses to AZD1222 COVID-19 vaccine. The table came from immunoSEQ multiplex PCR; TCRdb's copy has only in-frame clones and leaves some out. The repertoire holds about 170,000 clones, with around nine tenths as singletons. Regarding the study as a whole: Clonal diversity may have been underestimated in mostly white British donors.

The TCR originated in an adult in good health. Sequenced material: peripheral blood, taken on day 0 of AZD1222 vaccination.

The CDR3 DNA reads TGCGCCAGCAGCCAACTGGGACAGACCAACACTGAAGCTTTCTTT. It translates to CASSQLGQTNTEAFF. The rearrangement links TRBV4-3 to TRBJ1-1, with TRBD1 matching over 7 bases. The CDR3 length is 15 residues. Germline CDR1 reads LGHNA; CDR2 reads YSLEER. The ends lost 2 bases at V and 2 bases at J; junction bases unmatched: 5.